One and the same sample provided the 9 T cell receptor beta chains below, sequenced in a study of T cell responses to AZD1222 COVID-19 vaccine. Sequencing used immunoSEQ multiplex PCR; TCRdb keeps in-frame clones, though not all of them. The sample holds roughly 67,000 clones; over 60% are singletons and the top ten take about 12%. Sequencing was performed on peripheral blood, taken on day 0 of AZD1222 vaccination. All receptors come from an adult in good health.

The chain has TRBV20-1 and TRBJ2-5; D uncertain. V was shortened by 3 bases and J by 5 bases, with 4 bases between the two germline ends. Germline V lookup: CDR1 DFQATT, CDR2 SNEGSKA (reference sequence). The CDR3 runs 10 residues. For the CDR3, the DNA is TGCAGTGCTAGTTGGGAGACCCAGTACTTC. Its translation: CSASWETQYF.

V gene TRBV7-9 combines with J gene TRBJ1-2; D possibly corresponds to TRBD1 (5 bases). In germline, CDR1 is SEHNR, CDR2 FQNEAQ (reference sequence). With 7 bases removed from V and 6 bases from J, the gap between germline ends came to 15 bases. The CDR3 extends over 13 amino acids. The CDR3 DNA reads as TGTGCCAGCACCTCCGGCTGGGGCCATGGCTACACCTTC. Its translation is CASTSGWGHGYTF. Full variable domain (missing parts from reference TRBV7-9 and TRBJ1-2): DTGVSQNPRHKITKRGQNVTFRCDPISEHNRLYWYRQTLGQGPEFLTYFQNEAQLEKSRLLSDRFSAERPKGSFSTLEIQRTEQGDSAMYLCASTSGWGHGYTFGSGTRLTVV.

The V gene is TRBV5-6, the J gene TRBJ2-7; D might be TRBD2 (5 bases). V lost 7 bases and J 6 bases, leaving 11 bases between the germline ends. The CDR3 is 11 amino acids. Germline assignment: CDR1 SGHDT and CDR2 YYEEEE. CDR3 region: CASEARGEQYF. CDR3 coding DNA: TGTGCCAGCGAGGCCCGGGGCGAGCAGTACTTC.

The chain uses TRBV5-5 and TRBJ1-5, with 7 bases that match TRBD1. Per germline, CDR1 SGHKS and CDR2 YYEKEE (reference sequence). The CDR3 loop spans 15 amino acids. Trimming took 3 bases from V and 6 from J; bases not matched to a gene: 9. CDR3 loop: CASSSGVQGSQPQHF. CDR3 DNA: TGTGCCAGCAGCTCAGGCGTACAGGGGAGTCAGCCCCAGCATTTT. Supplemented by reference TRBV5-5 and TRBJ1-5, the full variable domain reads DAGVTQSPTHLIKTRGQQVTLRCSPISGHKSVSWYQQVLGQGPQFIFQYYEKEERGRGNFPDRFSARQFPNYSSELNVNALLLGDSALYLCASSSGVQGSQPQHFGDGTRLSIL.

The J gene is TRBJ2-1, the V gene TRBV9, with a weak D call TRBD2 (5 bases). The ends were cut back, 1 base at V and 9 bases at J, with 17 bases in the middle. This CDR3 is built from 15 residues. Germline lookup yields CDR1 SGDLS and CDR2 YYNGEE. CDR3 coding DNA: TGTGCCAGCAGCGTACGGAACGACCGAAGCGGTGAGCAGTTCTTC. It yields the protein CASSVRNDRSGEQFF.

As concerns this clone: Other DNA sequences in this sample translate to the same CDR3. V and J are TRBV19 and TRBJ1-5; the match to TRBD1 covers 11 bases. The junction had 7 bases not matched to a gene; V was cut back by 3 bases and J by 9 bases. CDR3 length: 15 residues. Per the germline V gene, CDR1 is LNHDA and CDR2 is SQIVND (reference sequence). This CDR3 reads CASSIGDRGEVPQHF. The CDR3 DNA reads TGTGCCAGTAGTATCGGGGACAGGGGGGAGGTGCCCCAGCATTTT.

This chain joins TRBV7-2 and TRBJ2-7, with 13 bases aligning to TRBD2. This CDR3 has 17 residues. Per the germline V gene, CDR1 is SGHTA and CDR2 is FQGNSA. The junction had 10 bases not matched to a gene; V was cut back by 5 bases and J by 3 bases. CDR3: CASSRGTSGVLGYEQYF. As DNA, the CDR3 is TGTGCCAGCAGCCGCGGGACTAGCGGGGTCTTAGGCTACGAGCAGTACTTC.

The chain employs TRBV6-2 or TRBV6-3 and TRBJ2-2, with TRBD1 matching over 7 bases. V gave up 2 bases and J gave up 3 bases; unmatched junction bases: 3. CDR3 size: 15 residues. Germline V gene sequence: CDR1 MNHEY, CDR2 SVGEGT. DNA of the CDR3: TGTGCCAGCAGTTACGGGACAGTGCACACCGGGGAGCTGTTTTTT. Encoded protein: CASSYGTVHTGELFF.

This rearrangement joins TRBV13 to TRBJ1-3, with 8 bases fitting TRBD1. The CDR3 covers 17 residues. Per germline, CDR1 PRHDT and CDR2 FYEKMQ (reference sequence). The junction had 9 bases not matched to a gene; V was cut back by 4 bases and J by 1 base. The CDR3 bases are TGTGCCAGCAGCTCAACAGGGGGGGGCCCTTCTGGAAACACCATATATTTT. Encoded protein: CASSSTGGGPSGNTIYF.